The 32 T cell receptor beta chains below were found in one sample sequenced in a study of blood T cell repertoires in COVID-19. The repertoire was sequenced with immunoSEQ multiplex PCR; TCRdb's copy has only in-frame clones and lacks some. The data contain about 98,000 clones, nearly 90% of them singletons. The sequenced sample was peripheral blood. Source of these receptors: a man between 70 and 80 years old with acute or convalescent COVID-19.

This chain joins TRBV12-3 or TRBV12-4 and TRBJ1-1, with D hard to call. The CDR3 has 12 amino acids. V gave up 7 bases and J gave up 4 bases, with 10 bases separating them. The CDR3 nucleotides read TGTGCCAGCAAAGGAGTTTTCACTGAAGCTTTCTTT. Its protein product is CASKGVFTEAFF.

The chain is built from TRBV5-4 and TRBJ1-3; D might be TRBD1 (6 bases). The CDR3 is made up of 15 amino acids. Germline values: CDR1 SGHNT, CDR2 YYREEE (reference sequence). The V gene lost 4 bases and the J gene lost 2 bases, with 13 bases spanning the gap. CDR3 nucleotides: TGTGCCAGCAGCCGATGGGGGCAAACTGGAAACACCATATATTTT. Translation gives CASSRWGQTGNTIYF.

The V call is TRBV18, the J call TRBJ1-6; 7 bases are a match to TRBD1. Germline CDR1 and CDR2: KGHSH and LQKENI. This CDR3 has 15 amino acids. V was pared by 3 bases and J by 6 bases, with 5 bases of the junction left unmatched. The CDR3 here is CASSPTGDLNSPLHF. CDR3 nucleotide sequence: TGTGCCAGCTCACCCACAGGGGACCTTAATTCACCCCTCCACTTT. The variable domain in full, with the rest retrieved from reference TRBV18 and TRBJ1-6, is NAGVMQNPRHLVRRRGQEARLRCSPMKGHSHVYWYRQLPEEGLKFMVYLQKENIIDESGMPKERFSAEFPKEGPSILRIQQVVRGDSAAYFCASSPTGDLNSPLHFGNGTRLTVT.

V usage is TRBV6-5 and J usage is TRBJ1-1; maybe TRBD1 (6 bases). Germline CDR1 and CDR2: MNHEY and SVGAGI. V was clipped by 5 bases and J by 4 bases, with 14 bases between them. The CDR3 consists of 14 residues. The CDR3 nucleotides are TGTGCCAGCAGTACAGAGGGGGTCGCCACTGAAGCTTTCTTT. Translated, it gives CASSTEGVATEAFF.

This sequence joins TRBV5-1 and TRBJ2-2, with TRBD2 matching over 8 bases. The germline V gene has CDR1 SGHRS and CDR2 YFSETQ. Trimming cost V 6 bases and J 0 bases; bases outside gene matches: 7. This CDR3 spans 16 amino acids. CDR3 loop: CASKPWGLANTGELFF. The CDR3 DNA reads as TGCGCCAGCAAGCCCTGGGGACTAGCGAACACCGGGGAGCTGTTTTTT.

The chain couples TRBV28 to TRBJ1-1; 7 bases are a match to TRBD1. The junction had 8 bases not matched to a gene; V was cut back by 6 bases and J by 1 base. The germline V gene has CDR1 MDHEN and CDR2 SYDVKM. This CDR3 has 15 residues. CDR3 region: CASSQQGKGNTEAFF. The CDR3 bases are TGTGCCAGCAGCCAACAGGGGAAGGGGAACACTGAAGCTTTCTTT.

CDR3 in DNA: TGCGCCAGCAGTGAAACAGGGTATCAGCCCCAGCATTTT. This gives the protein CASSETGYQPQHF. The chain employs TRBV10-1 and TRBJ1-5, with D perhaps TRBD1 (6 bases). The V gene lost 3 bases and the J gene lost 5 bases, with 8 bases spanning the gap. CDR3 length equals 13 residues. Germline values: CDR1 WNHNN, CDR2 SYGVQD (reference sequence).

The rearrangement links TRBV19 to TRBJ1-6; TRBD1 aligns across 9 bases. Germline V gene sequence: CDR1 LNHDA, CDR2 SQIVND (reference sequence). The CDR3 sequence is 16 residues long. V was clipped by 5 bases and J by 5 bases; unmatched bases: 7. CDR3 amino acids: CASSHLQGANNSPLHF. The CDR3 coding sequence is TGTGCCAGTAGTCATCTACAGGGGGCGAATAATTCACCCCTCCACTTT. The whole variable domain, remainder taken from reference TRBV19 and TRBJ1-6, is DGGITQSPKYLFRKEGQNVTLSCEQNLNHDAMYWYRQDPGQGLRLIYYSQIVNDFQKGDIAEGYSVSREKKESFPLTVTSAQKNPTAFYLCASSHLQGANNSPLHFGNGTRLTVT.

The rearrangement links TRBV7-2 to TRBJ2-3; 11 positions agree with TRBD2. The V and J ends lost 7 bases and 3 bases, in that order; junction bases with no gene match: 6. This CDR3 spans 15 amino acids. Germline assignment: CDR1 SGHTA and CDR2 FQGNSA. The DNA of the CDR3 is TGTGCCAGCAACCGACGGACTAGCGGGACAGATACGCAGTATTTT. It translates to CASNRRTSGTDTQYF.

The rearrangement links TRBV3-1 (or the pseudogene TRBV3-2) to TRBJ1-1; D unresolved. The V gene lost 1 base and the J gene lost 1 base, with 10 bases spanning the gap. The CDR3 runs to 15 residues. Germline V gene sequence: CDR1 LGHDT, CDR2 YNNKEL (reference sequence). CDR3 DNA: TGTGCCAGCAGCCAAGTCCGCACTGAGAACACTGAAGCTTTCTTT. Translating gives CASSQVRTENTEAFF.

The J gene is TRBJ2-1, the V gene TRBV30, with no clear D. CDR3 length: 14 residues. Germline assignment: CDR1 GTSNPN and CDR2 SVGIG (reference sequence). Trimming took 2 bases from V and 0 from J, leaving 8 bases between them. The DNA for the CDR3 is TGTGCCTGGAGTCCCCTAGGCTCCTACAATGAGCAGTTCTTC. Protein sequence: CAWSPLGSYNEQFF.

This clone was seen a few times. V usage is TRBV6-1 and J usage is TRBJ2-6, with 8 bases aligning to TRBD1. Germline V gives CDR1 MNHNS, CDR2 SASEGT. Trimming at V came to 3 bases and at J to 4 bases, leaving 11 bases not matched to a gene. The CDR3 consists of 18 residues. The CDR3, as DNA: TGTGCCAGCAGTGACGACAGGGGTCTGGTCCGGGGGGCCAACGTCCTGACTTTC. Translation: CASSDDRGLVRGANVLTF.

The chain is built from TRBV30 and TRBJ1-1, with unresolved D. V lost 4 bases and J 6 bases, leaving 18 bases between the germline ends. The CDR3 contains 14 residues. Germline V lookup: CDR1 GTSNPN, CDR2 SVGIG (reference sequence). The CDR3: CAWTLGSGYAEAFF. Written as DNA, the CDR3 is TGTGCCTGGACCCTAGGGTCGGGGTATGCTGAAGCTTTCTTT.

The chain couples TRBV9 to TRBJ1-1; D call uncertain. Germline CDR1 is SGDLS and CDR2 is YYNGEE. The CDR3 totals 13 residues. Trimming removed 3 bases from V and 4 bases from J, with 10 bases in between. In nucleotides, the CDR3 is TGTGCCAGCAGCGCGCGACGGGGCACTGAAGCTTTCTTT. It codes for CASSARRGTEAFF. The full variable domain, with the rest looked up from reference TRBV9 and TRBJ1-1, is DSGVTQTPKHLITATGQRVTLRCSPRSGDLSVYWYQQSLDQGLQFLIQYYNGEERAKGNILERFSAQQFPDLHSELNLSSLELGDSALYFCASSARRGTEAFFGQGTRLTVV.

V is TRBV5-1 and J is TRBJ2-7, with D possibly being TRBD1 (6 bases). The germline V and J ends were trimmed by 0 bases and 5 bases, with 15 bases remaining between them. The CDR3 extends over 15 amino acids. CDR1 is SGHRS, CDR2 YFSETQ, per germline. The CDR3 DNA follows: TGCGCCAGCAGCTTGGGTACCGGGACATACAACGAGCAGTACTTC. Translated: CASSLGTGTYNEQYF.

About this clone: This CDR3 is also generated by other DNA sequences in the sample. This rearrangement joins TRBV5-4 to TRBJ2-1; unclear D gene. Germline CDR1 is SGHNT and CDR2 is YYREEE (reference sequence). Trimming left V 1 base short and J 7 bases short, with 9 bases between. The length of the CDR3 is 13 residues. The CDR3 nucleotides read TGTGCCAGCAGCTTGTCCGGTGTTAATGAGCAGTTCTTC. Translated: CASSLSGVNEQFF.

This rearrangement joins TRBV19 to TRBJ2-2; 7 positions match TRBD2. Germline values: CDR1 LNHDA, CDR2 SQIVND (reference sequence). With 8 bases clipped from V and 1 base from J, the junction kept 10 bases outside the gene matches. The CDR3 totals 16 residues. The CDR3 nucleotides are TGTGCCAGTTCTTCTTACAGCGGGGTGAACACCGGGGAGCTGTTTTTT. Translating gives CASSSYSGVNTGELFF.

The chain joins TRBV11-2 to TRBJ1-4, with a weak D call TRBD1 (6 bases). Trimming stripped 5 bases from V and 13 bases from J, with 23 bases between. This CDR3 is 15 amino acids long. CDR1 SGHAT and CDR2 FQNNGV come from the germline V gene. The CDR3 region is CASSPGTPSPKILFF. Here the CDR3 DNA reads TGTGCCAGCAGCCCCGGGACACCTTCGCCGAAGATACTGTTTTTT.

In DNA form, the CDR3 reads TGTGCCAGCAGTGAGGGGTCGACAGCTGAAGCTTTCTTT. Translating it yields CASSEGSTAEAFF. This rearrangement joins TRBV6-1 to TRBJ1-1, with D possibly being TRBD1 (5 bases). Trimming left V 3 bases short and J 6 bases short, with 11 bases between. Germline V gene data show CDR1 as MNHNS and CDR2 as SASEGT. The CDR3 consists of 13 residues.

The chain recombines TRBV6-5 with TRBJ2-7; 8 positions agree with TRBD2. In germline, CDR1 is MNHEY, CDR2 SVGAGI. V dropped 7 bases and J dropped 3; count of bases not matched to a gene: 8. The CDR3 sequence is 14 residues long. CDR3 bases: TGTGCCAGCACCAGTAGCGGGGTTTTCTACGAGCAGTACTTC. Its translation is CASTSSGVFYEQYF.

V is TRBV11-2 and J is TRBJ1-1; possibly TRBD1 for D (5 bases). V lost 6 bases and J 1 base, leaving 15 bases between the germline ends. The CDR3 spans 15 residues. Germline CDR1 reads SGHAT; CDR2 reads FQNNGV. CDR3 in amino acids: CASRMGRGQNTEAFF. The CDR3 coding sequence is TGTGCCAGCAGAATGGGGAGGGGTCAGAACACTGAAGCTTTCTTT. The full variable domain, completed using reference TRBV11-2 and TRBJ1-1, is EAGVAQSPRYKIIEKRQSVAFWCNPISGHATLYWYQQILGQGPKLLIQFQNNGVVDDSQLPKDRFSAERLKGVDSTLKIQPAKLEDSAVYLCASRMGRGQNTEAFFGQGTRLTVV.

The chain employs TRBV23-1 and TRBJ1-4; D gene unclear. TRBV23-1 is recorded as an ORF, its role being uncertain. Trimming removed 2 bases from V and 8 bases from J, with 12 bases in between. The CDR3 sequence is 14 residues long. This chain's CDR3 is CASSQAGLREKLFF. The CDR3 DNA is TGCGCCAGCAGTCAAGCCGGACTTAGAGAAAAACTGTTTTTT.

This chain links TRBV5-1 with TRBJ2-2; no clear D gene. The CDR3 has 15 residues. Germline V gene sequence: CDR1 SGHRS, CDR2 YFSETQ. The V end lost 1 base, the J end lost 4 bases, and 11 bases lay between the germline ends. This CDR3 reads CASSLPTVGTGELFF. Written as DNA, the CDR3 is TGCGCCAGCAGCTTGCCAACAGTGGGCACCGGGGAGCTGTTTTTT.

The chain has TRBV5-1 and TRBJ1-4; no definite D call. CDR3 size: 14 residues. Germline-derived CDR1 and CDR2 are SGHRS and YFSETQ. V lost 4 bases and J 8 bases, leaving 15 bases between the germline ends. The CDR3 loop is CASSPRGNNEKLFF. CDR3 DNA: TGCGCCAGCAGCCCCCGGGGTAATAACGAAAAACTGTTTTTT.

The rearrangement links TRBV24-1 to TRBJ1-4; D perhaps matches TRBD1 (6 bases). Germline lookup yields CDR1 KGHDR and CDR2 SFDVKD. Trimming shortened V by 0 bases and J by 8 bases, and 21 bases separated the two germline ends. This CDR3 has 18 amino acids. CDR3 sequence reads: CATSDLDPKVGGGEKLFF. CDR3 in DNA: TGTGCCACCAGTGATTTGGACCCCAAGGTAGGGGGTGGCGAAAAACTGTTTTTT.

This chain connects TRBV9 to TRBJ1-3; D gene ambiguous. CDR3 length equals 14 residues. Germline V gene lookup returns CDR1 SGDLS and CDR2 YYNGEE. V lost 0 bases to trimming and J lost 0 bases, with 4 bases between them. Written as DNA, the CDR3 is TGTGCCAGCAGCGTAGATTACTCTGGAAACACCATATATTTT. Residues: CASSVDYSGNTIYF. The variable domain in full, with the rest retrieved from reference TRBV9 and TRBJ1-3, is DSGVTQTPKHLITATGQRVTLRCSPRSGDLSVYWYQQSLDQGLQFLIQYYNGEERAKGNILERFSAQQFPDLHSELNLSSLELGDSALYFCASSVDYSGNTIYFGEGSWLTVV.

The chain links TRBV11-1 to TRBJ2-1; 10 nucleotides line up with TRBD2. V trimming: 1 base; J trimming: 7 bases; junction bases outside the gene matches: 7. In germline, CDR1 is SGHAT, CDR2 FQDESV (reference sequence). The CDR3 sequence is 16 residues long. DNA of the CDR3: TGTGCCAGCAGCTTAGAGGTAGCGGGGGGAAGGAATGAGCAGTTCTTC. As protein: CASSLEVAGGRNEQFF.

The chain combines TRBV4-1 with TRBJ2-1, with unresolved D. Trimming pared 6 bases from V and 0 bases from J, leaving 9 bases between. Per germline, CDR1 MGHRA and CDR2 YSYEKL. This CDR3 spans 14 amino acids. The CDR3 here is CASSKESSYNEQFF. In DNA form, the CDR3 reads TGCGCCAGCAGTAAGGAGAGCTCCTACAATGAGCAGTTCTTC.

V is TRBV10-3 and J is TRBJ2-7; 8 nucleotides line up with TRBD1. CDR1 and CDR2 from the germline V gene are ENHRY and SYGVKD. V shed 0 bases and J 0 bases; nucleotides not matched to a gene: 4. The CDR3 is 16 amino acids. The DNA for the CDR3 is TGTGCCATCAGTGAGTCTAGGACAGGGAACTCCTACGAGCAGTACTTC. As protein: CAISESRTGNSYEQYF.

The CDR3 nucleotides are TGTGCCAGCTTGGGACAGGGCTCCTACGAGCAGTACTTC. Protein: CASLGQGSYEQYF. V usage is TRBV2 and J usage is TRBJ2-7; 9 bases agree with TRBD1. Germline V lookup: CDR1 SNHLY, CDR2 FYNNEI. Trimming removed 8 bases from V and 0 bases from J; junction bases left unmatched: 2. The CDR3 runs to 13 residues.

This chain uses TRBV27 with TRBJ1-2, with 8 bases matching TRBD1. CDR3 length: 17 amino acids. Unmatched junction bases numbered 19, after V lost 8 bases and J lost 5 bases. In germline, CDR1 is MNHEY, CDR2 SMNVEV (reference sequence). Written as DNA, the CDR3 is TGTGCCAGCTCCTCGCAGGGACAGGCCGATTCCTTTTATGGCTACACCTTC. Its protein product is CASSSQGQADSFYGYTF.

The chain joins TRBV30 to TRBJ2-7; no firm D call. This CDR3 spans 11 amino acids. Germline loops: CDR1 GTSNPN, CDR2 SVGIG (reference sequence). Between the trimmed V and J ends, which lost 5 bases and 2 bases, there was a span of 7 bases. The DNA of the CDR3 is TGTGCCTGGGGGTCTACCTACGAGCAGTACTTC. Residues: CAWGSTYEQYF.